The rows below give T cell receptor beta chains drawn from one sample of a study of shared clonotypes between healthy human individuals. Assay: immunoSEQ multiplex PCR; the TCRdb copy retains only in-frame clones and omits some. The sample consists of some 360,000 clones, over 70% of them appearing once. Sequenced: memory CD4+ T cells sorted from blood. Receptor source: a man under 40 in good health. Each CDR3 is given with its conserved first and last residue. Each record gives: J gene, V gene, clone size, D gene, CDR3 length, CDR3 DNA, CDR3 protein. A D gene is named only where the DNA matches it firmly. Part of the rows lack a size; the others show once, few, many or a class for expanded clones.

>TRBJ2-7|TRBV10-3|NA|TRBD1|14
TGTGCCATCAGCCTCGACAGGGGTCCCTACGAGCAGTACTTC
CAISLDRGPYEQYF
>TRBJ1-1|TRBV5-4|NA|NA|14
TGTGCCAGCAGCCCCCCGGGGTTTAGCGCTGAAGCTTTCTTT
CASSPPGFSAEAFF
>TRBJ1-6|TRBV7-9|NA|NA|13
TGTGCCAGCGGGGAGGCCGTCTATTCACCCCTCCACTTT
CASGEAVYSPLHF
>TRBJ2-1|TRBV7-2|few|TRBD2|15
TGTGCCAGCAGCTTAGTAAACGGCGGGAGCTATGAGCAGTTCTTC
CASSLVNGGSYEQFF
>TRBJ2-2|TRBV19|NA|TRBD2|16
TGTGCCAGTAGTTGGCGGCTAGCGGGATGGACCGGGGAGCTGTTTTTT
CASSWRLAGWTGELFF
>TRBJ2-7|TRBV11-2|NA|TRBD1|15
TGTGCCAGCAGCTTGGGCAGGGGGCCCCCCTACGAGCAGTACTTC
CASSLGRGPPYEQYF
>TRBJ2-5|TRBV19|NA|NA|13
TGTGCCAGTAGTATAGATCTGGGGGAGACCCAGTACTTC
CASSIDLGETQYF
>TRBJ2-1|TRBV5-4|NA|NA|14
TGTGCCAGCAGTCGTACAGCACTTAACAATGAGCAGTTCTTC
CASSRTALNNEQFF
>TRBJ2-7|TRBV29-1|NA|TRBD1|14
TGCAGCGTTCTTGGACAGGGTGTAACCTACGAGCAGTACTTC
CSVLGQGVTYEQYF
>TRBJ1-1|TRBV6-1|NA|NA|13
TGTGCCAGCAGTCGGGGTTCTGGCACTGAAGCTTTCTTT
CASSRGSGTEAFF
>TRBJ2-7|TRBV7-2|NA|NA|13
TGTGCCAGCAGCCTTGGTCCGTTCTACGAGCAGTACTTC
CASSLGPFYEQYF
>TRBJ2-1|TRBV5-1|NA|TRBD2|16
TGCGCCAGCAGCAACCTAGCGGGCGGCGCGGGGCATGAGCAGTTCTTC
CASSNLAGGAGHEQFF
>TRBJ2-7|TRBV13|NA|NA|14
TGTGCCAGCAGCTTATATTCCCAGGGGAACGAGCAGTACTTC
CASSLYSQGNEQYF
>TRBJ2-7|TRBV18|NA|TRBD1|17
TGTGCCAGCTCACCGGGACAGGGTAACCCTTCTTCCTACGAGCAGTACTTC
CASSPGQGNPSSYEQYF
>TRBJ2-7|TRBV5-1|NA|NA|13
TGCGCCAGCGGAAAGAGTCTCTCCTACGAGCAGTACTTC
CASGKSLSYEQYF
>TRBJ2-1|TRBV10-1|few|NA|12
TGCGCCAGCAGTGTTTACCGGGATGAGCAGTTCTTC
CASSVYRDEQFF
>TRBJ1-5|TRBV6-5|NA|NA|13
TGTGCCAGCAGTCCCAGGGGTAACCAGCCCCAGCATTTT
CASSPRGNQPQHF
>TRBJ1-1|TRBV4-1|NA|TRBD1|17
TGCGCCAGCAGCCCGGTCCTCCTGAACAGGGGGCGCGTGTTGTGTTTCTTT
CASSPVLLNRGRVLCFF
>TRBJ1-5|TRBV30|NA|NA|13
TGTGCCTGGAGTGAGAGAAAGCTACAGCCCCAGCATTTT
CAWSERKLQPQHF
>TRBJ2-1|TRBV7-8|NA|NA|14
TGTGCCAGCAGCTTAGACCTGGGAGGGGGCCCGCAGTTCTTC
CASSLDLGGGPQFF
>TRBJ2-7|TRBV20-1|NA|NA|11
TGCAGTGCTAGGGGGATCTACGAACAGTACTTC
CSARGIYEQYF
>TRBJ2-3|TRBV29-1|NA|NA|14
TGCAGCGTGAGGGGGGGCCCCAGTCCAGATACGCAGTATTTT
CSVRGGPSPDTQYF
>TRBJ2-7|TRBV7-9|few|TRBD1|14
TGTGCCAGCAGCTTCCGGGACAGGGGAAGGGAGCAGTACTTC
CASSFRDRGREQYF
>TRBJ2-4|TRBV4-2|NA|TRBD2|18
TGTGCCAGCAGCCATGCGGGAGCCAACCGAGGAGCCAAAAACATTCAGTACTTC
CASSHAGANRGAKNIQYF
>TRBJ2-1|TRBV10-3|few|TRBD2|15
TGTGCCATCAAGGGACTAGCGGGCTCCTACAATGAGCAGTTCTTC
CAIKGLAGSYNEQFF
>TRBJ2-3|TRBV5-1|once|TRBD2|19
TGCGCCAGCAGCCGTGGACAGGTTTTAGCGGGAGGGTACCTGGATACGCAGTATTTT
CASSRGQVLAGGYLDTQYF
>TRBJ2-2|TRBV28|NA|TRBD2|16
TGTGCCAGCAGTTTTTCCCCGGGACTAGCGCTTGGGGAGCTGTTTTTT
CASSFSPGLALGELFF
>TRBJ2-1|TRBV10-1|NA|TRBD2|17
TGCGCCAGCAGTGAGTCTGTTTCTAGCGGGAGATCAAATGAGCAGTTCTTC
CASSESVSSGRSNEQFF
>TRBJ2-7|TRBV19|NA|TRBD2|20
TGTGCCAGTAGTCTCCCAAGGACTAGCGGAGGGGGGGTCTGGATACGCGAGCAGTACTTC
CASSLPRTSGGGVWIREQYF
>TRBJ2-1|TRBV7-6|once|NA|14
TGTGCCAGCAGCTTAGTACAGGGCTACAATGAGCAGTTCTTC
CASSLVQGYNEQFF
>TRBJ1-3|TRBV5-1|NA|NA|12
TGCGCCAGCAGCTTCCTCGGAAACACCATATATTTT
CASSFLGNTIYF
>TRBJ1-3|TRBV7-2|NA|TRBD1|15
TGTGCCAGCAGCCCGAGACAGGGGGCTGGAAACACCATATATTTT
CASSPRQGAGNTIYF
>TRBJ2-6|TRBV29-1|NA|NA|13
TGCAGCGCCTGGGAAACTGGGGCCAACGTCCTGACTTTC
CSAWETGANVLTF
>TRBJ1-1|TRBV19|NA|NA|12
TGTGCCAGTAGTATCCGGAACACTGAAGCTTTCTTT
CASSIRNTEAFF
>TRBJ1-4|TRBV19|few|NA|15
TGTGCCAGTAGCAACCCATCGGGTACTAATGAAAAACTGTTTTTT
CASSNPSGTNEKLFF
>TRBJ2-1|TRBV29-1|NA|NA|11
TGCAGCGCCGCGATTATCGATGAGCAGTTCTTC
CSAAIIDEQFF
>TRBJ2-2|TRBV14|few|NA|15
TGTGCCAGCAGCCACTACGCGAGAAACACCGGGGAGCTGTTTTTT
CASSHYARNTGELFF
>TRBJ1-1|TRBV7-9|NA|NA|13
TGTGCCAGCAGCTTATCCCTAGACACTGAAGCTTTCTTT
CASSLSLDTEAFF
>TRBJ2-5|TRBV5-4|few|TRBD2|15
TGTGCCAGCAGCTGGGGACTAGCGGGAGGCGAGACCCAGTACTTC
CASSWGLAGGETQYF
>TRBJ2-7|TRBV5-6|few|NA|18
TGTGCCAGCAGCTTGGCCCTGGACCGGGCAGGGGTTAAAAACGAGCAGTACTTC
CASSLALDRAGVKNEQYF
>TRBJ1-1|TRBV5-1|NA|NA|13
TGCGCCAGCAGCTCCTCGTGGGGCACTGAAGCTTTCTTT
CASSSSWGTEAFF
>TRBJ2-3|TRBV7-9|NA|NA|14
TGTGCCAGCAGCTTTGGAACTAGCCCCTGGAGGGAGTATTTT
CASSFGTSPWREYF
>TRBJ2-3|TRBV6-1|few|TRBD2|13
TGTGCCAGCAGGGAGGGTACGGGAGGTACGCAGTATTTT
CASREGTGGTQYF
>TRBJ2-7|TRBV28|NA|NA|15
TGTGCCAGCAGGTTCTCAGGGAGCAATTACTACGAGCAGTACTTC
CASRFSGSNYYEQYF
>TRBJ1-1|TRBV12-2|NA|NA|14
TGTGCAAGTCGCCCGAGAGGGGGGCCCGGGGGAGCTTTCTTT
CASRPRGGPGGAFF
>TRBJ1-1|TRBV4-3|NA|NA|14
TGCGCCAGCAGCCAAAGACTTCCGAACACTGAAGCTTTCTTT
CASSQRLPNTEAFF
>TRBJ2-3|TRBV5-6|NA|NA|13
TGTGCCAGCAGCTTGGTTTCCAGCTATACGCAGTATTTT
CASSLVSSYTQYF
>TRBJ2-1|TRBV21-1|NA|NA|17
TGTGCCAGCAGCAAAGCGCTCCCTAGCGGGATTCACGATGAGCAGTTCTTC
CASSKALPSGIHDEQFF
>TRBJ2-3|TRBV4-3|NA|TRBD2|16
TGCGCCAGCAGCCGCGGACTAGGCGGGATCACAGATACGCAGTATTTT
CASSRGLGGITDTQYF
>TRBJ1-5|TRBV7-6|NA|NA|15
TGTGCCAGCAGCTTAGGAGCAGCTACCAATCAGCCCCAGCATTTT
CASSLGAATNQPQHF
>TRBJ2-2|TRBV2|NA|TRBD2|16
TGTGCCAGCAGTGACTTGACTAGCGGGAGCGCCGGGGAGCTGTTTTTT
CASSDLTSGSAGELFF
>TRBJ2-3|TRBV9|once|NA|15
TGTGCCAGCAGCGGGGGGACCTTTTTCCCAGATACGCAGTATTTT
CASSGGTFFPDTQYF
>TRBJ1-1|TRBV5-1|NA|NA|14
TGCGCCAGCAGCTTCTTACAGGGGAACACTGAAGCTTTCTTT
CASSFLQGNTEAFF
>TRBJ1-1|TRBV5-1|few|TRBD1|15
TGCGCCAGCAGCTCTAGACAGGGCGAGAACACTGAAGCTTTCTTT
CASSSRQGENTEAFF
>TRBJ1-3|TRBV4-3|NA|NA|15
TGCGCCAGCAGCCAAGGTTGGTTTGCTGGAAACACCATATATTTT
CASSQGWFAGNTIYF
>TRBJ2-7|TRBV7-2|NA|NA|16
TGTGCCAGCAGCTTAAACGGGGGCGCGAGTGTCTACGAGCAGTACTTC
CASSLNGGASVYEQYF
>TRBJ2-7|TRBV7-2|NA|TRBD2|16
TGTGCCAGCAGCTTAGCCGGAGCGGGAAGCTCCTACGAGCAGTACTTC
CASSLAGAGSSYEQYF
>TRBJ2-1|TRBV10-1|NA|NA|16
TGCGCCAGCAGTGGGGGGGACGCCAGCTCCTACAATGAGCAGTTCTTC
CASSGGDASSYNEQFF